The 7 T cell receptor beta chains given below trace back to one sample, sequenced in a study of graft-versus-host responses after intestinal transplantation. Using immunoSEQ multiplex PCR, the repertoire was profiled, and TCRdb retains in-frame clones only, with some absent. The data hold 95,000 or so clones, with approximately 90% observed a single time. The source was PBMCs, collected around 68 weeks after intestinal transplant. These receptors came from a human patient who received an intestinal transplant, so some T cells may come from the graft donor.

J is TRBJ1-4 and V is TRBV6-6; 9 nucleotides agree with TRBD1. V shed 4 bases and J 8 bases; nucleotides not matched to a gene: 5. There are 14 residues in the CDR3. Germline V gene lookup returns CDR1 MNHNY and CDR2 SVGAGI (reference sequence). The CDR3 coding sequence is TGTGCCAGCAGTTTTACGACAGGGGGGGAAAAACTGTTTTTT. Its translation: CASSFTTGGEKLFF.

The CDR3, as DNA: TGTGCCAGCAGCCCAAACCAGGGAAACACTGAAGCTTTCTTT. It specifies CASSPNQGNTEAFF. This chain connects TRBV11-2 to TRBJ1-1, with D possibly matching TRBD1 (5 bases). The CDR3 has 14 residues. Germline lookup yields CDR1 SGHAT and CDR2 FQNNGV. Between the trimmed V and J ends, which lost 5 bases and 2 bases, there was a span of 12 bases.

This rearrangement joins TRBV11-2 to TRBJ2-1, with no clear D. V lost 1 base, J lost 2 bases, and 6 bases lay in between. The V gene's germline CDR1 is SGHAT and CDR2 FQNNGV. This CDR3 contains 14 residues. The DNA of the CDR3 is TGTGCCAGCAGCTTAGCCCGGGCCTACAATGAGCAGTTCTTC. This sequence encodes CASSLARAYNEQFF.

The rearrangement joins TRBV5-5 to TRBJ1-2, with a possible D match to TRBD1 (5 bases). CDR1 SGHKS and CDR2 YYEKEE come from the germline V gene (reference sequence). The V and J ends lost 0 bases and 5 bases respectively, with 11 bases between them. The CDR3 sequence is 14 residues long. CDR3 amino acids: CASSLDRGEYGYTF. The CDR3 DNA follows: TGTGCCAGCAGCTTGGACAGAGGGGAATATGGCTACACCTTC.

The chain links TRBV18 to TRBJ2-2; D gene unclear. Germline lookup yields CDR1 KGHSH and CDR2 LQKENI. The V gene lost 4 bases and the J gene lost 4 bases, with 4 bases spanning the gap. The CDR3 has 12 residues. The CDR3 loop is CASSRSTGELFF. The CDR3 DNA follows: TGTGCCAGCTCACGGAGCACCGGGGAGCTGTTTTTT.

The chain uses TRBV11-2 and TRBJ2-1; TRBD2 matches 11 bases. V shed 4 bases, J shed 6 bases, and the junction held 8 bases outside the gene matches. Germline CDR1 is SGHAT and CDR2 is FQNNGV. The CDR3 loop spans 16 amino acids. CDR3 residues: CASSYRSGGAPNEQFF. The CDR3 nucleotides are TGTGCCAGCAGCTACCGTAGCGGGGGGGCCCCCAATGAGCAGTTCTTC.

The J gene is TRBJ1-3, the V gene TRBV5-1; D might be TRBD1 (5 bases). Germline V gene lookup returns CDR1 SGHRS and CDR2 YFSETQ. The V and J ends lost 5 bases and 8 bases respectively, with 20 bases between them. This CDR3 comprises 15 residues. The CDR3 DNA sequence: TGCGCCAGCAGGGGGCTGGAAACTTTATCGGACACCATATATTTT. The encoded protein is CASRGLETLSDTIYF. The variable domain in full, with the rest retrieved from reference TRBV5-1 and TRBJ1-3, is KAGVTQTPRYLIKTRGQQVTLSCSPISGHRSVSWYQQTPGQGLQFLFEYFSETQRNKGNFPGRFSGRQFSNSRSEMNVSTLELGDSALYLCASRGLETLSDTIYFGEGSWLTVV.